A selection of T cell receptor beta chains follows, all from one sample in a study of CD8 T cells in ankylosing spondylitis. TCRdb used MiXCR to reprocess the 5' RACE reads, holding one entry per CDR3 protein. The sample gives 650,000 to 800,000 distinct CDR3 sequences, 19% of which show up once; under 20% is in the top ten. The specimen was blood, either unsorted or a sorted T cell fraction (not recorded which). The source is a male donor with ankylosing spondylitis. Both conserved end residues are part of each CDR3. D genes are given only for firm matches. Only part of the rows carry a size: once, few, many, or a class if the clone is expanded.

CDR3	DNA	size	V	J	D
CASTRDFSNTEAFF	TGTGCCAGCACCCGCGACTTTTCGAACACTGAAGCTTTCTTT	NA	TRBV6-2/TRBV6-3	TRBJ1-1	NA
CASSQDYAGGFPDTQYF	TGTGCCAGCAGCCAAGATTATGCAGGGGGCTTCCCAGATACGCAGTATTTT	few	TRBV4-2	TRBJ2-3	TRBD1
CASSPSRGSEKLFF	TGTGCCAGCTCACCATCCAGGGGGTCTGAAAAACTGTTTTTT	few	TRBV18	TRBJ1-4	TRBD1
CASSLTWVNEQFF	TGTGCCAGCAGTCTAACATGGGTTAATGAGCAGTTCTTC	NA	TRBV27	TRBJ2-1	NA
CASSITSSEQFF	TGTGCCAGCAGCATAACTAGTTCTGAGCAGTTCTTC	NA	TRBV7-9	TRBJ2-1	NA
CSVLTGGQETQYF	TGCAGCGTCCTGACAGGGGGGCAAGAGACCCAGTACTTC	few	TRBV29-1	TRBJ2-5	TRBD1
CSALDIGTRQTDTQYF	TGCAGTGCACTGGACATTGGGACACGGCAAACAGATACGCAGTATTTT	NA	TRBV20-1	TRBJ2-3	NA
CAISAGRDQPQHF	TGTGCCATCAGTGCAGGGCGGGATCAGCCCCAGCATTTT	few	TRBV10-3	TRBJ1-5	NA
CSARVIYYGYTF	TGCAGTGCTAGAGTCATCTACTATGGCTACACCTTC	NA	TRBV20-1	TRBJ1-2	NA
CASSPGAWDEQFF	TGTGCCAGCAGTCCGGGGGCTTGGGATGAGCAGTTCTTC	NA	TRBV12-3/TRBV12-4	TRBJ2-1	NA
CASSVAGVVTGELFF	TGTGCCAGCAGCGTAGCGGGAGTAGTCACCGGGGAGCTGTTTTTT	few	TRBV9	TRBJ2-2	NA
CASSDTGADRGGNIQYF	TGTGCCAGCAGTGACACAGGGGCGGACAGGGGGGGAAACATTCAGTACTTC	few	TRBV2	TRBJ2-4	TRBD1
CATSPGRTDTQYF	TGTGCCACCAGCCCCGGACGCACAGATACGCAGTATTTT	few	TRBV15	TRBJ2-3	NA
CANSVVVSGPGELFF	TGTGCCAACAGCGTAGTAGTGAGCGGTCCCGGGGAGCTGTTTTTT	NA	TRBV9	TRBJ2-2	NA
CASSFRDTQYF	TGTGCCAGCAGTTTTAGAGATACGCAGTATTTT	many	TRBV12-3/TRBV12-4	TRBJ2-3	NA
CAISEKGGYTF	TGTGCCATCAGTGAAAAAGGTGGCTACACCTTC	many	TRBV10-3	TRBJ1-2	NA
CATSDDGLPNQPQHF	TGTGCCACCAGCGACGATGGGTTGCCCAATCAGCCCCAGCATTTT	NA	TRBV15	TRBJ1-5	NA
CASTAGGGTGELFF	TGTGCCAGCACCGCGGGAGGAGGGACCGGGGAGCTGTTTTTT	few	TRBV11-1	TRBJ2-2	TRBD2
CASSQVYPGARDGYTF	TGCGCCAGCAGCCAAGTATACCCAGGTGCCCGAGATGGCTACACCTTC	NA	TRBV4-1	TRBJ1-2	NA
CASSFQVSYEQYF	TGTGCCAGCAGTTTTCAGGTCTCCTACGAGCAGTACTTC	NA	TRBV12-3/TRBV12-4	TRBJ2-7	NA
CAITPSGTGRDTQYF	TGTGCCATCACTCCCTCCGGGACAGGGCGCGACACGCAGTATTTT	NA	TRBV12-3/TRBV12-4	TRBJ2-3	TRBD1
CSVDRGLRDTQYF	TGCAGCGTTGACAGGGGGCTTAGAGATACGCAGTATTTT	NA	TRBV29-1	TRBJ2-3	TRBD1
CASSGRGGGGTDTQYF	TGCGCCAGCAGCGGACGAGGGGGAGGTGGCACAGATACGCAGTATTTT	few	TRBV10-1	TRBJ2-3	NA
CASGQEPETQYF	TGTGCCAGCGGACAAGAGCCAGAGACCCAGTACTTC	few	TRBV11-2	TRBJ2-5	NA
CSGIQGANEQFF	TGCAGCGGTATACAGGGGGCAAATGAGCAGTTCTTC	NA	TRBV29-1	TRBJ2-1	TRBD1
CASSFGRGGGYEQYF	TGTGCCAGCAGTTTCGGGCGGGGGGGCGGCTACGAGCAGTACTTC	NA	TRBV12-3/TRBV12-4	TRBJ2-7	TRBD2
CAIAQSYEQYF	TGTGCCATCGCCCAATCCTACGAGCAGTACTTC	NA	TRBV10-3	TRBJ2-7	NA
CSAVEDQGTRNEQFF	TGCAGTGCAGTAGAAGACCAGGGGACCCGGAATGAGCAGTTCTTC	few	TRBV20-1	TRBJ2-1	NA
CASSFRLSRGAYNEQFF	TGTGCCAGCAGTTTCCGACTATCCCGCGGGGCCTACAATGAGCAGTTCTTC	NA	TRBV27	TRBJ2-1	NA
CASNTQGATNEKLFF	TGTGCCAGCAACACCCAGGGAGCAACTAATGAAAAACTGTTTTTT	NA	TRBV5-8	TRBJ1-4	NA
CASSEGDRVGKAFF	TGTGCCAGCAGTGAAGGGGACAGGGTGGGAAAAGCTTTCTTT	NA	TRBV6-1	TRBJ1-1	TRBD1
CASRSSAHNEQFF	TGTGCCAGCAGGTCTAGCGCCCACAATGAGCAGTTCTTC	NA	TRBV12-3/TRBV12-4	TRBJ2-1	NA
CASSLGLAGLDTQYF	TGTGCCAGCAGCTTGGGACTAGCGGGCCTGGATACGCAGTATTTT	NA	TRBV7-8	TRBJ2-3	TRBD2
CASSFAGARADTQYF	TGTGCCAGCAGTTTCGCAGGGGCGCGCGCAGATACGCAGTATTTT	NA	TRBV12-3/TRBV12-4	TRBJ2-3	NA
CSARKDRGLYNEQFF	TGCAGTGCTAGGAAGGACAGGGGGCTTTACAATGAGCAGTTCTTC	few	TRBV20-1	TRBJ2-1	TRBD1
CASSIGQGMNTEAFF	TGTGCCAGTAGCATAGGACAGGGGATGAACACTGAAGCTTTCTTT	NA	TRBV19	TRBJ1-1	TRBD1
CASSNSDRGGRHTQYF	TGTGCCAGCAGTAATTCAGACAGGGGAGGGCGTCATACGCAGTATTTT	NA	TRBV6-1	TRBJ2-3	NA
CSARSGDHTEAFF	TGCAGTGCTAGAAGTGGAGACCACACTGAAGCTTTCTTT	NA	TRBV20-1	TRBJ1-1	NA
CATSDSGTRIYNEQFF	TGTGCCACCAGTGACTCCGGGACTAGAATCTACAATGAGCAGTTCTTC	NA	TRBV24-1	TRBJ2-1	TRBD2
CASSVFLETQYF	TGTGCCAGCAGCGTCTTTTTGGAGACCCAGTACTTC	NA	TRBV28	TRBJ2-5	NA
CASSRGVSSPLHF	TGTGCCAGCAGCCGAGGAGTATCTTCACCCCTCCACTTT	NA	TRBV3-1	TRBJ1-6	NA
CASSPVLVLTIYGYTF	TGTGCCAGCAGCCCCGTGCTGGTACTAACTATCTATGGCTACACCTTC	NA	TRBV4-2	TRBJ1-2	NA